The T cell receptor beta chain under discussion was sequenced for a study of identical twins (dated by TCRdb to about 2016). Regarding the complete study: The study deep-sequenced TCR alpha and beta repertoires from monozygotic twins, unrelated adults of various ages and cord blood to test whether fetal clonotypes persist. Replicate twin experiments were performed at different times using different library preparation protocols to rule out contamination. Results the study describes overall, beyond this receptor: Because the same donors could not be followed over many years, conclusions were based on cross-sectional statistical analysis. Zero-insertion analyses could be partly confounded by invariant T cells such as MAIT and iNKT, although diverse VJ usage argued against such confounding for most clonotypes. Out-of-frame TCR alpha sequences shared between twins showed an excess of low generation-probability sequences compared with coincidental sharing between unrelated individuals. In beta out-of-frame sequences, excess twin sharing was weaker, because having fewer shared sequences lowered the signal-to-noise ratio. In monozygotic twins, recombination models systematically underestimated out-of-frame TCR alpha sharing, but the models matched the sharing seen between unrelated individuals. Fewer insertions were carried by abundant cord blood beta clonotypes; a weaker similar trend was observed in young adult naive repertoires, while no such trend was observed in memory repertoires.

Compared with germline, V lacks 6 bases and J lacks 4 bases; bases without a gene match: 6. The CDR3 numbers 13 residues from cysteine through valine. This entry keeps only the CDR3 DNA: 39 bases, framed from base 1. The germline V gene provides CDR1 MNHEY and CDR2 SVGEGT. This clonotype was detected only a few times. No antigen is known for it. Base qualities are missing; no much larger clone stands one base away. Every donor in the study was a healthy Caucasian. The researchers also sequenced three unrelated adults who were not twins: a male aged 18 to 29, a male aged 50 to 59, and a female aged 50 to 59. Using Miltenyi CD45RO+ enrichment and human naive T-cell isolation kits, memory (CD45RO+) and naive T cells were isolated from PBMC. Library generation was performed with 5' RACE. TCRdb shows the sequencer as Illumina HiSeq 2000. Template switching introduced a universal primer binding site; the final cDNA contained a unique molecular identifier, enabling accurate counting of TCR cDNA molecules. First-strand cDNA for TCR alpha and beta chains was synthesized from specific primers in the conserved constant-segment region. Each cDNA library was double barcoded, with a SMART-Mk sample barcode plus Illumina barcodes, to control for contamination. TruSeq adapter sequences, together with Illumina sample barcodes, were added in two successive PCR steps. The Illumina HiSeq platform was used with custom primers to sequence TCR alpha and beta cDNA libraries. As for how the authors treated the data: MiGEC processed the raw reads to extract unique molecular identifiers, while MiXCR was used to determine the CDR3 positions. For each individual, recombination models were inferred using an EM algorithm with the repgenHMM and IGoR tools. Shared clonotype analysis was performed with the tcR package in R, normalizing sharing by the product of cloneset sizes. To study raw recombination free of thymic and clonal selection effects, out-of-frame nonproductive sequences were analyzed. The public sequencing data were trimmed at Q25 with fastp and processed into clonotypes with MiXCR by TCRdb, which kept only in-frame beta chains. Each CDR3 protein appears once, grouped with its most common genes and DNA. For this entry, the V and J calls and clone size follow TCRdb and not the study's own pipeline. The sample table contains about 700,000 distinct CDR3 sequences; only one count was recorded for roughly 6.2% of them. The ten biggest clones cover roughly 1.6% of the sample.

The V and J genes are TRBV6-2 or TRBV6-3 and TRBJ2-7; TRBD1 fits 7 bases in the junction. Sequenced: naive T cells sorted from blood. This specimen's cell subset or site label, per the study, means: cells isolated with a human naive T-cell isolation kit. The origin of this receptor is a man between 18 and 35 years old in good health. CDR3 region: CASSHRGGYEQYV. The DNA sequence is as follows: TGTGCCAGCAGCCACAGGGGTGGATACGAGCAGTACGTC.